This TCR beta chain appears in the sequencing data of a study of cytomegalovirus exposure and HLA in healthy donors. The CDR3 is made up of 13 amino acids. Germline lookup yields CDR1 SNHLY and CDR2 FYNNEI. V was clipped by 6 bases and J by 2 bases, with 10 bases between them. Study observations and caveats: Versus the approximately 700-donor mean, an Asian-associated ancestry cluster reportedly showed fewer N-insertions in a later analysis. Using a false discovery rate of 0.05, a later analysis showed that 15,000 to 20,000 TCR beta sequences were associated with HLA alleles. A later analysis found TCR association rates differed by HLA locus, highest for DRB1 and lowest for HLA-C.

As to this clone: Antigen: not known.

In the PCR, 60 Vbeta and 13 Jbeta primers were used. Clones were sequenced by immunoSEQ multiplex PCR, and TCRdb holds only the in-frame ones, with some missing. The table has roughly 120,000 clones, under 80% seen once. The sequence came from a woman aged 60-70 years in good health and CMV-seropositive. This rearrangement joins TRBV2 to TRBJ1-2, with D possibly matching TRBD1 (6 bases). The material sequenced was PBMCs. CDR3: CASRGDMNYGYTF. DNA for the CDR3: TGTGCCAGCAGGGGGGACATGAACTATGGCTACACCTTC.